This TCR beta chain was captured by sequencing in a study of T-cell reconstitution after alpha-beta-depleted transplantation in children. It was with unique molecular identifiers that the TCRbeta library was prepared. Via MiXCR, TCRdb re-called the PCR reads, giving one row per CDR3 protein. The sample carries about a million distinct CDR3 sequences, about 29% recorded once. In regard to this clonotype: Its cognate antigen is unknown.

Study results and limitations: Among T cells one year after transplant, newly produced cells accounted for most counts and diversity.

The CDR3 has 14 residues. V lost 2 bases to trimming and J lost 5 bases, with 12 bases between them. The germline gives CDR1 SGHTA, CDR2 FQGNSA. The TCR originated in a boy younger than two who had a stem cell transplant for SCID, so the T cells may come from the graft donor. The chain has TRBV7-2 and TRBJ2-5; TRBD1 is a possible D gene (5 bases). The source material was PBMCs, mostly from graft donor cells, sampled 360 days after TCRalphabeta/CD19-depleted stem cell transplant. CDR3 nucleotide sequence: TGTGCCAGCAGCTTATGGCAGGGATCGGAGACCCAGTACTTC. This sequence encodes CASSLWQGSETQYF. Variable domain in full (rest from reference TRBV7-2 and TRBJ2-5): GAGVSQSPSNKVTEKGKDVELRCDPISGHTALYWYRQSLGQGLEFLIYFQGNSAPDKSGLPSDRFSAERTGGSVSTLTIQRTQQEDSAVYLCASSLWQGSETQYFGPGTRLLVL.